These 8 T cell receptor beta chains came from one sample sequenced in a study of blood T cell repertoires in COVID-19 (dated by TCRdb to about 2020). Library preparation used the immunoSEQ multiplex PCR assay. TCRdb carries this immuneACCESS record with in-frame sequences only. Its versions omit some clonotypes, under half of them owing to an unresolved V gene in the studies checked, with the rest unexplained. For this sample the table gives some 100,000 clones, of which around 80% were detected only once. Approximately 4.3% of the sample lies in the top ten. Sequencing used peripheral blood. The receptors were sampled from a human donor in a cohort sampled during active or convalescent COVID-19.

For the CDR3, the DNA is TGTGCCAGCAGCCCGGGGGGGCGAAACACTGAAGCTTTCTTT. Translation: CASSPGGRNTEAFF. The chain employs TRBV7-3 and TRBJ1-1; D is possibly TRBD1 (6 bases). V lost 5 bases, J lost 2 bases, and 12 bases lay in between. Per germline, CDR1 SGHTA and CDR2 FQGTGA. The CDR3 spans 14 residues.

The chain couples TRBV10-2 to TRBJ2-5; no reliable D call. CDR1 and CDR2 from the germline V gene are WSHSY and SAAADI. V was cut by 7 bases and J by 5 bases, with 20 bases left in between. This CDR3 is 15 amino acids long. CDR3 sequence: CASTPARSYLETQYF. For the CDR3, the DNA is TGCGCCAGCACCCCGGCGAGGAGTTATTTGGAGACCCAGTACTTC.

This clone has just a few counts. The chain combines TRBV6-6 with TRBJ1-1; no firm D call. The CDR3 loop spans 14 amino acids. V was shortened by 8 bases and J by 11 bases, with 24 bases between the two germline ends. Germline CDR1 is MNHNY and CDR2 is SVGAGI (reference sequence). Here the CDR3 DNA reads TGTGCCAGCGGCTCAGTGGTCGTCGGGTTGATTGCTTTCTTT. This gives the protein CASGSVVVGLIAFF.

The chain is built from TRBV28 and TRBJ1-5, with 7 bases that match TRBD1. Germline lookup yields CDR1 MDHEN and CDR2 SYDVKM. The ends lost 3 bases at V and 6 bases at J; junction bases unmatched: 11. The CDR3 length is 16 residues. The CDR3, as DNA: TGTGCCAGCAGTTTCCTCAGGGGGGTTATTATTCAGCCCCAGCATTTT. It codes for CASSFLRGVIIQPQHF.

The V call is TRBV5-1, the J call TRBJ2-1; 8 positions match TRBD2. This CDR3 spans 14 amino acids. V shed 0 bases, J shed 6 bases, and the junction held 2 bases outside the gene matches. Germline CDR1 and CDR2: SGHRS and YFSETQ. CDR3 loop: CASSLGLASNEQFF. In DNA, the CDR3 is TGCGCCAGCAGCTTGGGACTAGCGAGCAATGAGCAGTTCTTC.

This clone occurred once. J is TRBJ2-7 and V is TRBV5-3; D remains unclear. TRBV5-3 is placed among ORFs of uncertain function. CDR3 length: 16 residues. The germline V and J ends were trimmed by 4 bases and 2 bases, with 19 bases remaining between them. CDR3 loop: CARSGFRGEPPYEQYF. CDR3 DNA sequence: TGTGCCAGAAGCGGCTTTCGCGGCGAGCCCCCCTACGAGCAGTACTTC.

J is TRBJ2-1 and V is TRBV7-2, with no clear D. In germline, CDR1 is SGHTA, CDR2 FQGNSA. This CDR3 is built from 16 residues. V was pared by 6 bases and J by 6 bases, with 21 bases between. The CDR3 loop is CASSLGGSYYGNEQFF. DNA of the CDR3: TGTGCCAGCAGTCTCGGCGGTAGTTATTATGGCAATGAGCAGTTCTTC.

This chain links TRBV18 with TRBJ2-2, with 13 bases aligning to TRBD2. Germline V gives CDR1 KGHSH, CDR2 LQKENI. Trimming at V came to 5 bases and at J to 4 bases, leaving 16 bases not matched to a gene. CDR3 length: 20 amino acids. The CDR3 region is CASSTMLPGTSGISTGELFF. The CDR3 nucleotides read TGTGCCAGCTCAACAATGCTCCCTGGGACTAGCGGGATATCCACCGGGGAGCTGTTTTTT.